The source of this T cell receptor beta chain is a study of T-cell reconstitution after alpha-beta-depleted transplantation in children. General study results and limits: About two months after transplant, alpha-beta T cells reportedly came from several hundred expanded graft clones. The main origin of T-cell counts and diversity one year after transplant was newly produced T cells.

CDR1 SGHTA and CDR2 FQGNSA come from the germline V gene. Deletions cut 4 bases from V and 3 bases from J, with 10 bases between. CDR3 length: 13 residues. The TCRbeta library incorporated unique molecular identifiers. From the PCR reads, TCRdb called clonotypes with MiXCR, one entry per CDR3 protein. Among 500,000 to 650,000 distinct CDR3 sequences listed, 10% to 15% were seen once. Turning to this clonotype: No antigen is known for it.

The rearrangement joins TRBV7-2 to TRBJ2-7; TRBD1 might be the D (5 bases). The sequence came from a male patient younger than 18 who had a stem cell transplant for acute myeloid leukemia, so the T cells may come from the graft donor. Sequences were derived from PBMCs, mostly from graft donor cells, sampled 360 days after TCRalphabeta/CD19-depleted stem cell transplant. The CDR3 here is CASSWGPFYEQYF. The CDR3 DNA reads as TGTGCCAGCAGCTGGGGCCCATTCTACGAGCAGTACTTC.